This passage covers 22 T cell receptor beta chains from one sample sequenced in a study of response to subunit inactivated influenza vaccine. TCRdb reprocessed the RT-PCR reads with MiXCR, giving one entry per CDR3 protein. The table includes 450,000 to 600,000 distinct CDR3 sequences, 6% to 9% detected once. The material sequenced was PBMCs from blood, taken 23 to 25 months after vaccination. These receptors came from a man aged 50 to 69 who received an inactivated influenza vaccine.

For this clonotype: A junction end diverges from the germline sequence, so it may reflect a read error. CDR3 residues: CSAIDREETQYF. The CDR3 DNA follows: TGCAGTGCCATCGACAGGGAAGAAACCCAGTACTTC. This chain uses TRBV20-1 with TRBJ2-5, with 7 positions matching TRBD1. CDR1 is DFQATT, CDR2 SNEGSKA, per germline (reference sequence). This CDR3 comprises 12 residues.

This clonotype was found a few times. The rearrangement links TRBV5-1 to TRBJ1-2; D gene uncertain. There are 15 residues in the CDR3. V lost 0 bases and J 1 base, leaving 10 bases between the germline ends. Germline assignment: CDR1 SGHRS and CDR2 YFSETQ. CDR3 DNA: TGCGCCAGCAGCTTGGGAGGAGGATTTAACTATGGCTACACCTTC. Translated, it gives CASSLGGGFNYGYTF.

This clonotype came up many times. This chain joins TRBV12-3 or TRBV12-4 and TRBJ1-1, with a tentative D call TRBD1 (5 bases). The CDR3 is 13 residues long. Deletions cut 4 bases from V and 1 base from J, with 7 bases between. The CDR3 spells CASSYRSNTEAFF. The CDR3, as DNA: TGTGCCAGCAGTTACAGGTCGAACACTGAAGCTTTCTTT.

The V gene is TRBV20-1, the J gene TRBJ1-1; D may be TRBD1 (5 bases). The CDR3 runs 14 residues. Trimming took 6 bases from V and 5 from J, leaving 19 bases between them. CDR1 DFQATT and CDR2 SNEGSKA come from the germline V gene (reference sequence). The CDR3 sequence: CSARRGRVETEAFF. The CDR3 coding sequence is TGCAGTGCAAGGAGGGGTAGGGTCGAGACTGAAGCTTTCTTT.

V is TRBV6-1 and J is TRBJ1-2; 12 nucleotides align to TRBD1. V was clipped by 4 bases and J by 7 bases; unmatched bases: 7. In germline, CDR1 is MNHNS, CDR2 SASEGT. CDR3 length equals 15 residues. The CDR3 DNA reads TGTGCCAGCAGTGCCCCCGGGACAGGGGGCGGTGGCTACACCTTC. Protein: CASSAPGTGGGGYTF.

This clonotype has ten or more counts. The chain employs TRBV20-1 and TRBJ2-1; no definite D call. Trimming left V 5 bases short and J 4 bases short, with 6 bases between. CDR3 size: 11 residues. Germline assignment: CDR1 DFQATT and CDR2 SNEGSKA (reference sequence). CDR3 DNA sequence: TGCAGTGCTGCCCCTTACAATGAGCAGTTCTTC. It specifies CSAAPYNEQFF.

The CDR3 region is CASSLGGGLTYEQYF. CDR3 nucleotide sequence: TGTGCCAGCAGCTTAGGAGGGGGGCTGACCTACGAGCAGTACTTC. J is TRBJ2-7 and V is TRBV7-9, with D perhaps being TRBD1 or TRBD2 (6 bases each). The germline V gene has CDR1 SEHNR and CDR2 FQNEAQ (reference sequence). The CDR3 totals 15 residues. V was pared by 1 base and J by 2 bases, with 12 bases between.

This clonotype was observed a few times. The chain joins TRBV2 to TRBJ2-1, with 9 bases that match TRBD2. The CDR3 sequence is 16 residues long. Germline V gene data show CDR1 as SNHLY and CDR2 as FYNNEI. V shed 8 bases and J 6 bases; nucleotides not matched to a gene: 14. CDR3 coding DNA: TGTGCCAGCTCGGATGAAGGGCTAGCGGGGCTCAATGAGCAGTTCTTC. Translation gives CASSDEGLAGLNEQFF.

This clonotype was recorded many times. CDR3 sequence: CASSQEAQLAKNIQYF. DNA of the CDR3: TGCGCCAGCAGCCAAGAAGCCCAGCTAGCCAAAAACATTCAGTACTTC. The rearrangement uses TRBV4-3 and TRBJ2-4; D gene unclear. The germline gives CDR1 LGHNA, CDR2 YSLEER. The CDR3 totals 16 residues. The V end lost 0 bases, the J end lost 0 bases, and 9 bases lay between the germline ends.

J is TRBJ2-7 and V is TRBV28, with D perhaps TRBD1 or TRBD2 (5 bases each). V lost 7 bases and J 7 bases, leaving 20 bases between the germline ends. Germline assignment: CDR1 MDHEN and CDR2 SYDVKM. The CDR3 totals 14 residues. The CDR3 loop reads CASTWDQLLGEQYF. The CDR3 nucleotides read TGTGCCAGCACCTGGGACCAACTTTTAGGGGAGCAGTACTTC. Based on the CDR3 plus reference TRBV28 and TRBJ2-7, the full variable domain is DVKVTQSSRYLVKRTGEKVFLECVQDMDHENMFWYRQDPGLGLRLIYFSYDVKMKEKGDIPEGYSVSREKKERFSLILESASTNQTSMYLCASTWDQLLGEQYFGPGTRLTVT.

The chain recombines TRBV6-2 or TRBV6-3 with TRBJ2-2, with 8 bases lining up with TRBD2. The CDR3 totals 17 residues. Germline V gene data show CDR1 as MNHEY and CDR2 as SVGEGT. After removal of 2 bases from V and 0 bases from J, the junction contained 5 bases not matched to a gene. The CDR3 region has the DNA TGTGCCAGCAGTTACCAGGTAGCGGGAACGAACACCGGGGAGCTGTTTTTT. This translates into CASSYQVAGTNTGELFF.

This clonotype came up many times. J is TRBJ2-5 and V is TRBV24-1; D remains ambiguous. This CDR3 is built from 15 residues. Germline CDR1 KGHDR, CDR2 SFDVKD. V was shortened by 0 bases and J by 7 bases, with 14 bases between the two germline ends. DNA of the CDR3: TGTGCCACCAGTGATTTGCGACTCCCCCCGGGGACCCAGTACTTC. This translates into CATSDLRLPPGTQYF.

This clonotype was observed at least ten times. The chain links TRBV19 to TRBJ2-2; possibly TRBD1 for D (5 bases). The CDR3 covers 15 residues. The germline V and J ends were trimmed by 5 bases and 3 bases, with 13 bases remaining between them. CDR1 is LNHDA, CDR2 SQIVND, per germline (reference sequence). The CDR3 protein is CASSLWGPDTGELFF. The CDR3 DNA reads TGTGCCAGTAGTCTGTGGGGCCCCGACACCGGGGAGCTGTTTTTT.

In its sample, this clonotype was seen a few times. The J gene is TRBJ1-5, the V gene TRBV12-3 or TRBV12-4; D uncertain. There are 14 residues in the CDR3. V dropped 0 bases and J dropped 0 bases, with 3 bases sitting between them. CDR3 sequence: CASSLAHSNQPQHF. Written as DNA, the CDR3 is TGTGCCAGCAGTTTAGCGCATAGCAATCAGCCCCAGCATTTT.

V usage is TRBV7-8 and J usage is TRBJ1-4; D not certain. V was cut by 7 bases and J by 2 bases, with 11 bases left in between. The germline CDR1 and CDR2 sequences are SGHVS and FQNEAQ. This CDR3 has 14 amino acids. CDR3 in DNA: TGTGCCAGCACCGCCTATAATACTAATGAAAAACTGTTTTTT. Residues: CASTAYNTNEKLFF.

V gene TRBV20-1 combines with J gene TRBJ2-3; TRBD2 is a possible D gene (7 bases). With 0 bases removed from V and 3 bases from J, the gap between germline ends came to 16 bases. There are 16 residues in the CDR3. CDR1 and CDR2 (germline): DFQATT, SNEGSKA (reference sequence). The CDR3 DNA is TGCAGTGCTAGAGATCCTTCGGGGGGCCGAACAGATACGCAGTATTTT. Translating gives CSARDPSGGRTDTQYF.

The V gene is TRBV7-9, the J gene TRBJ1-6, with 7 bases fitting TRBD1. The V gene end was trimmed by 5 bases and the J gene end by 6 bases; junction bases not matched to a gene: 10. The CDR3 covers 16 residues. Germline assignment: CDR1 SEHNR and CDR2 FQNEAQ (reference sequence). CDR3 DNA: TGTGCCAGCAGCCCCGGGACAGCCTCGGGTAATTCACCCCTCCACTTT. This sequence encodes CASSPGTASGNSPLHF.

Many counts were recorded for this clonotype. The gene calls are TRBV11-2 and TRBJ2-1, with D possibly being TRBD1 or TRBD2 (7 bases each). This CDR3 is built from 15 residues. The V end was cut by 3 bases, the J end by 5 bases, with 14 bases between. CDR1 is SGHAT, CDR2 FQNNGV, per germline. CDR3 amino acids: CASSFLRGGNNEQFF. CDR3 DNA: TGTGCCAGCAGCTTCCTCAGGGGGGGCAACAATGAGCAGTTCTTC. Full variable domain (missing parts from reference TRBV11-2 and TRBJ2-1): EAGVAQSPRYKIIEKRQSVAFWCNPISGHATLYWYQQILGQGPKLLIQFQNNGVVDDSQLPKDRFSAERLKGVDSTLKIQPAKLEDSAVYLCASSFLRGGNNEQFFGPGTRLTVL.

In this sample, this clonotype turned up a few times. CDR3 region: CASSRPSGGVETQYF. CDR3 bases: TGTGCCAGCAGCCGTCCTAGCGGGGGGGTGGAGACCCAGTACTTC. This rearrangement joins TRBV7-6 to TRBJ2-5; 12 bases fit TRBD2. Germline V lookup: CDR1 SGHVS, CDR2 FNYEAQ. V lost 5 bases, J lost 5 bases, and 6 bases stayed unmatched. This CDR3 has 15 residues.

This chain uses TRBV5-1 with TRBJ2-1; 11 bases match TRBD2. V shed 1 base and J 4 bases; nucleotides not matched to a gene: 16. The V gene's germline CDR1 is SGHRS and CDR2 YFSETQ. This CDR3 is built from 20 residues. The CDR3 DNA follows: TGCGCCAGCAGCTTGCCGAAAAACAGATTAGCGGGGGGGTCTTACAATGAGCAGTTCTTC. It specifies CASSLPKNRLAGGSYNEQFF.

This clonotype was detected only a few times. The chain carries TRBV7-2 and TRBJ1-3; D unclear. Germline V lookup: CDR1 SGHTA, CDR2 FQGNSA. The CDR3 has 14 residues. The V gene lost 5 bases and the J gene lost 2 bases, with 10 bases spanning the gap. The CDR3 here is CASSPGYAGNTIYF. As DNA, the CDR3 is TGTGCCAGCAGCCCAGGCTACGCTGGAAACACCATATATTTT.

This clonotype was found a few times. The rearrangement uses TRBV7-2 and TRBJ2-2; D gene ambiguous. The V and J ends lost 2 bases and 0 bases respectively, with 10 bases between them. Germline CDR1 is SGHTA and CDR2 is FQGNSA. The CDR3 has 16 amino acids. In DNA, the CDR3 is TGTGCCAGCAGCTTAAGGGCAGGCGCGAACACCGGGGAGCTGTTTTTT. Its protein product is CASSLRAGANTGELFF.